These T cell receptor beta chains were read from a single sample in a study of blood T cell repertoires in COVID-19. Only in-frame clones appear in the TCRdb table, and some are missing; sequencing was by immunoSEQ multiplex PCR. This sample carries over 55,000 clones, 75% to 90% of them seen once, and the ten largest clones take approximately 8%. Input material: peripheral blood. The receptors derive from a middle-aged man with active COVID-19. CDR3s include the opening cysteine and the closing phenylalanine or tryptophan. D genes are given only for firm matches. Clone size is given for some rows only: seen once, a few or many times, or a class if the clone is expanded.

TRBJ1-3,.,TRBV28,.,CASSLVPEGNTIYF,TGTGCCAGCAGTTTGGTCCCGGAGGGAAACACCATATATTTT
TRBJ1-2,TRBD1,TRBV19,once,CASSMGTGHNYGYTF,TGTGCCAGTAGTATGGGGACAGGACATAACTATGGCTACACCTTC
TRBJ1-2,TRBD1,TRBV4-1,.,CASSQPWDRENYGYTF,TGCGCCAGCAGCCAACCCTGGGACAGGGAGAACTATGGCTACACCTTC
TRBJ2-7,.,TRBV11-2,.,CASSLDLGRYEQYF,TGTGCCAGCAGCTTAGATCTAGGTCGGTACGAGCAGTACTTC
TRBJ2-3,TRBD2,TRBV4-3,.,CASSQDQASGFTDTQYF,TGCGCCAGCAGCCAAGATCAGGCTAGCGGGTTCACAGATACGCAGTATTTT
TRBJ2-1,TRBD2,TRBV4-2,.,CASSQAGLAGYNEQFF,TGTGCCAGCAGCCAAGCGGGACTAGCGGGATACAATGAGCAGTTCTTC
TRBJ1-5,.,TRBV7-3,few,CASSLTRDLPARVPQHF,TGTGCCAGCAGCTTAACGCGGGACCTTCCTGCCCGAGTACCCCAGCATTTT
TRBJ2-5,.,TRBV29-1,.,CSAQGYQETQYF,TGCAGCGCACAGGGTTACCAAGAGACCCAGTACTTC
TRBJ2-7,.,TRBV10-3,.,CAISEGGAGFYEQYF,TGTGCCATCAGTGAGGGCGGAGCTGGGTTCTACGAGCAGTACTTC
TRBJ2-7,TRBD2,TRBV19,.,CASVAGGAPYEQYF,TGTGCCAGTGTGGCGGGGGGGGCGCCCTACGAGCAGTACTTC
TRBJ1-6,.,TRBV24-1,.,CATRPGGEPKNNSPLHF,TGTGCCACCAGGCCCGGGGGGGAACCAAAGAATAATTCACCCCTCCACTTT
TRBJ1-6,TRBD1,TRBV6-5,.,CASRGQLRHSPLHF,TGTGCCAGCAGGGGACAGTTAAGACATTCACCCCTCCACTTT
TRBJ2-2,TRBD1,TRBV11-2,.,CASSSGQVYTGELFF,TGTGCCAGCAGCTCGGGACAGGTATACACCGGGGAGCTGTTTTTT
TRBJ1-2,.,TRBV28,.,CASSFAVSSYGYTF,TGTGCCAGCAGTTTCGCTGTCTCCAGCTATGGCTACACCTTC
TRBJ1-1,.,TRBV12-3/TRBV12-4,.,CASSFRGTEAFF,TGTGCCAGCAGTTTCCGGGGCACTGAAGCTTTCTTT
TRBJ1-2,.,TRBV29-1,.,CSVKVGRTYGYTF,TGCAGCGTAAAGGTGGGGCGGACCTATGGCTACACCTTC
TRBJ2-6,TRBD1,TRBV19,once,CASSIGQGVSGANVLTF,TGTGCCAGTAGTATCGGACAGGGAGTCTCTGGGGCCAACGTCCTGACTTTC
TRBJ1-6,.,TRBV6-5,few,CASSSFEGSYNSPLHF,TGTGCCAGCAGTTCTTTTGAGGGCTCCTATAATTCACCCCTCCACTTT
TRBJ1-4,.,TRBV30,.,CAWSVGSYKLFF,TGTGCCTGGAGTGTAGGGAGTTACAAACTGTTTTTT
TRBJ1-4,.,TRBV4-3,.,CASSQGFGGGEKLFF,TGCGCCAGCAGCCAAGGTTTCGGGGGTGGCGAAAAACTGTTTTTT
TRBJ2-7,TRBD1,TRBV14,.,CASSQDRFSYEQYF,TGTGCCAGCAGCCAGGACAGGTTCTCCTACGAGCAGTACTTC
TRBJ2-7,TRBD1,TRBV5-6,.,CASSVDRGEQYF,TGTGCCAGCAGCGTAGACAGGGGTGAGCAGTACTTC
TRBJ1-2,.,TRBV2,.,CASSEDGGTNYGYTF,TGTGCCAGCAGTGAAGACGGGGGAACTAACTATGGCTACACCTTC
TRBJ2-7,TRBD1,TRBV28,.,CASGDRGTHEQYF,TGTGCCAGCGGGGACAGGGGAACCCACGAGCAGTACTTC
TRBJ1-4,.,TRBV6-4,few,CASSDSVGGRSGTPNEKLFF,TGTGCCAGCAGTGACTCTGTAGGAGGCAGAAGCGGGACGCCTAATGAAAAACTGTTTTTT
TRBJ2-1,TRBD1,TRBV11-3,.,CASSLRGRRPNEQFF,TGTGCCAGCAGCTTAAGGGGGCGAAGGCCCAATGAGCAGTTCTTC
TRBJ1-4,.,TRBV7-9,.,CASSLEQGGEKLFF,TGTGCCAGCAGCTTAGAACAGGGCGGTGAAAAACTGTTTTTT
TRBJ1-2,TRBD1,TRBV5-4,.,CASHSQGEGNYGYTF,TGTGCCAGTCACTCTCAGGGGGAAGGTAACTATGGCTACACCTTC
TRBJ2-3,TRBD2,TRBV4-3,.,CASSQATSGKPDTQYF,TGCGCCAGCAGCCAAGCGACTAGCGGGAAGCCAGATACGCAGTATTTT
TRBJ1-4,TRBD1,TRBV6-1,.,CASSEDERDRSPERGKLFF,TGTGCCAGCAGTGAAGATGAGAGGGACAGGAGCCCCGAGAGAGGAAAACTGTTTTTT
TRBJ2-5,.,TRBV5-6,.,CASSSQGRETQYF,TGTGCCAGCAGCTCCCAGGGTCGAGAGACCCAGTACTTC
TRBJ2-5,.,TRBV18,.,CASSPTGTQETQYF,TGTGCCAGCTCACCAACAGGGACCCAAGAGACCCAGTACTTC
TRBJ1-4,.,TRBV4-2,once,CASSQDLGGTNEKLFF,TGTGCCAGCAGCCAAGATCTGGGGGGGACTAATGAAAAACTGTTTTTT
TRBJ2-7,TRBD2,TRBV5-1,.,CASSLEGGRWDEQYF,TGCGCCAGCAGCTTGGAAGGCGGGAGGTGGGACGAGCAGTACTTC
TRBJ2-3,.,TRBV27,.,CASSPRQRSDTQYF,TGTGCCAGCAGTCCTAGACAGCGATCAGATACGCAGTATTTT
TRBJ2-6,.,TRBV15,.,CATSSQQGGFRAGANVLTF,TGTGCCACCAGCAGTCAACAGGGTGGGTTTCGCGCTGGGGCCAACGTCCTGACTTTC
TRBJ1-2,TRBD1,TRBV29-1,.,CSVATGESGGYTF,TGCAGCGTTGCGACAGGGGAGAGCGGTGGCTACACCTTC
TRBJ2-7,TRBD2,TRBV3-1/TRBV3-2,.,CASSQEWSSGRDEQYF,TGTGCCAGCAGCCAAGAATGGTCTAGCGGGAGGGACGAGCAGTACTTC
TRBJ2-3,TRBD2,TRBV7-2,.,CASSFGGGGTDTQYF,TGTGCCAGCAGCTTCGGCGGGGGGGGCACAGATACGCAGTATTTT
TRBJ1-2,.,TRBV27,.,CASSLSLQGNYGYTF,TGTGCCAGCAGTTTATCCCTCCAGGGCAACTATGGCTACACCTTC